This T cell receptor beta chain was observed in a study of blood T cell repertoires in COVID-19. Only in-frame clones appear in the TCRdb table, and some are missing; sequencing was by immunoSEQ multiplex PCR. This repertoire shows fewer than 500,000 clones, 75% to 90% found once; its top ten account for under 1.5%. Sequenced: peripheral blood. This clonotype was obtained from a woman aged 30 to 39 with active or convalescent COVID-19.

CDR3 nucleotides: TGTGCCAGTAGCGACAGGGCTGATGGCTACACCTTC. It codes for CASSDRADGYTF. The rearrangement joins TRBV19 to TRBJ1-2; 7 bases align to TRBD1. The J segment lost 6 bases and the V segment lost 6 bases, leaving 4 bases of the junction unmatched. This CDR3 has 12 residues. Germline loops: CDR1 LNHDA, CDR2 SQIVND (reference sequence).